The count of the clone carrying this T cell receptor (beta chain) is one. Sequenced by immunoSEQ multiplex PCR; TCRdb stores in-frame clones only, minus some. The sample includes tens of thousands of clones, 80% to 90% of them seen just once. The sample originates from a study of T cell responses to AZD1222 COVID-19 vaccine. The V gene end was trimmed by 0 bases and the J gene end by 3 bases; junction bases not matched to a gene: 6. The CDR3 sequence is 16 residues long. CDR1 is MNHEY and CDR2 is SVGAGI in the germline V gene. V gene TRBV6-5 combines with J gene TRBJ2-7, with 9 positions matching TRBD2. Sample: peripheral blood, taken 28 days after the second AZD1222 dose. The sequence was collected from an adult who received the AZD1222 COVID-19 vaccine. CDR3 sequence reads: CASSYSSLAGNYEQYF. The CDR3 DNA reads TGTGCCAGCAGTTACTCGAGTCTAGCGGGAAACTACGAGCAGTACTTC.